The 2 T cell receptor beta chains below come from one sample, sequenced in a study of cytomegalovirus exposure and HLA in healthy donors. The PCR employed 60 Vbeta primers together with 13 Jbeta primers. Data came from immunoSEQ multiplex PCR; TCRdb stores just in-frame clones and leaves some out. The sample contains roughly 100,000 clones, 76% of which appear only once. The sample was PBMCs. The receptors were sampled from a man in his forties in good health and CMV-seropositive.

In DNA form, the CDR3 reads TGTGCCAGCAGTTACTCCCGGCAGGGTTCCCCGGGCGGCTACACCTTC. It specifies CASSYSRQGSPGGYTF. The chain couples TRBV6-6 to TRBJ1-2, with D tentatively TRBD1 (5 bases). The CDR3 covers 16 residues. In germline, CDR1 is MNHNY, CDR2 SVGAGI (reference sequence). V was trimmed by 0 bases and J by 8 bases, leaving 19 bases between them.

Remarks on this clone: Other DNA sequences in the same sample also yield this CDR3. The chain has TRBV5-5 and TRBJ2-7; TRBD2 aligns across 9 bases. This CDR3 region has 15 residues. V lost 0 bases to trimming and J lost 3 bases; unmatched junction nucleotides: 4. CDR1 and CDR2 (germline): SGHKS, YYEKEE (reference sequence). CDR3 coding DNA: TGTGCCAGCAGCTTGGAGTTAGCGGGGGTCTACGAGCAGTACTTC. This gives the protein CASSLELAGVYEQYF.